What follows are 21 T cell receptor beta chains derived from one specimen sequenced in a study of blood T cell repertoires in COVID-19. Clones were sequenced by immunoSEQ multiplex PCR, and TCRdb holds only the in-frame ones, with some missing. The sample yields about 440,000 clones, around 90% seen once. Sequenced: PBMCs or T cells enriched from blood (not recorded which). The receptors originated from a man younger than 35 who had recovered from COVID-19.

The chain is built from TRBV9 and TRBJ2-1; TRBD2 aligns across 8 bases. Germline CDR1 is SGDLS and CDR2 is YYNGEE. V dropped 0 bases and J dropped 6; count of bases not matched to a gene: 5. The CDR3 is 15 residues long. The CDR3 coding sequence is TGTGCCAGCAGCGTAGCTCACGGGGGGGGCAATGAGCAGTTCTTC. Protein product: CASSVAHGGGNEQFF. The full variable domain, in which reference TRBV9 and TRBJ2-1 provide the parts outside the CDR3, is DSGVTQTPKHLITATGQRVTLRCSPRSGDLSVYWYQQSLDQGLQFLIQYYNGEERAKGNILERFSAQQFPDLHSELNLSSLELGDSALYFCASSVAHGGGNEQFFGPGTRLTVL.

The chain combines TRBV6-5 with TRBJ2-7; 11 nucleotides agree with TRBD1. V dropped 5 bases and J dropped 4; count of bases not matched to a gene: 4. This CDR3 contains 14 residues. Germline assignment: CDR1 MNHEY and CDR2 SVGAGI. CDR3 loop: CASSRTGGFYEQYF. In DNA, the CDR3 is TGTGCCAGCAGTCGGACAGGGGGCTTTTACGAGCAGTACTTC.

The sample holds one count of this clone. The gene calls are TRBV4-2 and TRBJ1-4; D possibly corresponds to TRBD1 (5 bases). CDR3 length equals 17 residues. CDR1 and CDR2 (germline): LGHNA, YNFKEQ. With 0 bases removed from V and 3 bases from J, the gap between germline ends came to 14 bases. CDR3 sequence reads: CASSQEQGRRPNEKLFF. In DNA form, the CDR3 reads TGTGCCAGCAGCCAAGAGCAGGGTCGAAGGCCTAATGAAAAACTGTTTTTT.

The gene calls are TRBV27 and TRBJ2-7, with 7 bases identical to TRBD2. Germline-derived CDR1 and CDR2 are MNHEY and SMNVEV (reference sequence). V was pared by 5 bases and J by 3 bases, with 13 bases of the junction left unmatched. The CDR3 runs to 16 residues. The CDR3 reads CASSVFLAGVIYEQYF. CDR3 in DNA: TGTGCCAGCAGTGTTTTTCTGGCGGGAGTTATCTACGAGCAGTACTTC.

V gene TRBV3-1 (or the pseudogene TRBV3-2) combines with J gene TRBJ1-5; D ambiguous. CDR3 length: 15 residues. The ends were cut back, 1 base at V and 0 bases at J, with 7 bases in the middle. The germline gives CDR1 LGHDT, CDR2 YNNKEL (reference sequence). The CDR3 region has the DNA TGTGCCAGCAGCCAAGGTGCAGATAGCAATCAGCCCCAGCATTTT. Its protein product is CASSQGADSNQPQHF.

The chain joins TRBV21-1 to TRBJ1-5; the table's D call TRBD1 went unverified against the DNA. TRBV21-1 constitutes a pseudogene. The CDR3 spans 14 residues. The CDR3 coding sequence is TGTGCCAGCAGCGTCCGGGACAGTTATCAGCCCCAGCATTTT. Its protein is CASSVRDSYQPQHF.

The J gene is TRBJ2-1, the V gene TRBV27, with 11 bases lining up with TRBD2. The CDR3 runs 15 residues. Trimming removed 1 base from V and 6 bases from J; junction bases left unmatched: 2. Germline V gene sequence: CDR1 MNHEY, CDR2 SMNVEV (reference sequence). CDR3 sequence: CASSLLAGGANEQFF. The DNA for the CDR3 is TGTGCCAGCAGTTTATTAGCGGGAGGGGCCAATGAGCAGTTCTTC.

V is TRBV5-6 and J is TRBJ2-1, with 7 bases aligning to TRBD2. V trimming: 4 bases; J trimming: 3 bases; junction bases outside the gene matches: 7. The CDR3 consists of 15 residues. CDR1 and CDR2 (germline): SGHDT, YYEEEE. CDR3 in DNA: TGTGCCAGCAGCACCCTAGCGGAGATCTACAATGAGCAGTTCTTC. Protein: CASSTLAEIYNEQFF.

This sequence joins TRBV30 and TRBJ2-1; 8 bases agree with TRBD2. This CDR3 is 15 amino acids long. CDR1 and CDR2 (germline): GTSNPN, SVGIG (reference sequence). Unmatched junction bases numbered 3, after V lost 2 bases and J lost 0 bases. The CDR3 DNA reads TGTGCCTGGAGTAAAACTAGCGGCTCCTACAATGAGCAGTTCTTC. Translated, it gives CAWSKTSGSYNEQFF. Combining the CDR3 with reference TRBV30 and TRBJ2-1 gives the whole variable domain SQTIHQWPATLVQPVGSPLSLECTVEGTSNPNLYWYRQAAGRGLQLLFYSVGIGQISSEVPQNLSASRPQDRQFILSSKKLLLSDSGFYLCAWSKTSGSYNEQFFGPGTRLTVL.

This chain connects TRBV5-6 to TRBJ2-7; 8 nucleotides line up with TRBD2. The ends lost 4 bases at V and 4 bases at J; junction bases unmatched: 7. CDR3 length: 14 residues. The V gene's germline CDR1 is SGHDT and CDR2 YYEEEE. The CDR3 DNA reads TGTGCCAGCAGCATAGGACCGGGAGGGTACGAGCAGTACTTC. Protein sequence: CASSIGPGGYEQYF.

V usage is TRBV28 and J usage is TRBJ1-2, with D uncertain. This CDR3 has 16 residues. Germline V CDR1 and CDR2: MDHEN, SYDVKM. The V and J ends lost 2 bases and 4 bases respectively, with 17 bases between them. Here the CDR3 reads CASSLGRGTPLYGYTF. CDR3 in DNA: TGTGCCAGCAGTTTAGGCCGGGGAACACCCCTCTATGGCTACACCTTC.

In this sample, this clone turned up once. The chain links TRBV15 to TRBJ1-2; 8 bases line up with TRBD1. The germline CDR1 and CDR2 sequences are LNHNV and YYDKDF (reference sequence). V dropped 2 bases and J dropped 1; count of bases not matched to a gene: 12. The CDR3 is made up of 18 amino acids. CDR3 region: CATSRPGTGRTVNYGYTF. CDR3 bases: TGTGCCACCAGCAGACCTGGGACAGGACGAACTGTTAACTATGGCTACACCTTC. The complete variable domain, with remaining parts taken from reference TRBV15 and TRBJ1-2, reads DAMVIQNPRYQVTQFGKPVTLSCSQTLNHNVMYWYQQKSSQAPKLLFHYYDKDFNNEADTPDNFQSRRPNTSFCFLDIRSPGLGDTAMYLCATSRPGTGRTVNYGYTFGSGTRLTVV.

This chain connects TRBV12-3 or TRBV12-4 to TRBJ1-2, with a possible D match to TRBD1 (6 bases). This CDR3 comprises 11 residues. Trimming cost V 7 bases and J 7 bases, with 10 bases left between them. CDR3 sequence reads: CASTGGLGYTF. In nucleotides, the CDR3 is TGTGCCAGCACGGGGGGGCTTGGCTACACCTTC.

V and J are TRBV11-2 and TRBJ1-4; D is ambiguous. Germline V CDR1 and CDR2: SGHAT, FQNNGV. The V end was cut by 5 bases, the J end by 8 bases, with 24 bases between. This CDR3 has 17 residues. Here the CDR3 DNA reads TGTGCCAGCAGCCAAGACATAGGCTCGGGGAGGGCGGAAAAACTGTTTTTT. It yields the protein CASSQDIGSGRAEKLFF.

V usage is TRBV7-9 and J usage is TRBJ2-2, with D hard to call. Trimming took 2 bases from V and 1 from J, leaving 5 bases between them. Germline V CDR1 and CDR2: SEHNR, FQNEAQ (reference sequence). The CDR3 has 14 amino acids. The CDR3 region is CASSLLWNTGELFF. The CDR3 nucleotides read TGTGCCAGCAGCTTACTTTGGAACACCGGGGAGCTGTTTTTT.

The chain uses TRBV30 and TRBJ2-2, with TRBD1 identical over 7 bases. Germline-derived CDR1 and CDR2 are GTSNPN and SVGIG (reference sequence). The V gene end was trimmed by 2 bases and the J gene end by 4 bases; junction bases not matched to a gene: 1. This CDR3 region has 13 residues. CDR3 amino acids: CAWSRTGTGELFF. CDR3 DNA: TGTGCCTGGAGTCGGACAGGCACCGGGGAGCTGTTTTTT.

The DNA for the CDR3 is TGTGCCAGCAGTGAGGGGACAGGGAACTATGGCTACACCTTC. The encoded protein is CASSEGTGNYGYTF. The chain combines TRBV6-4 with TRBJ1-2, with 9 bases fitting TRBD1. The CDR3 covers 14 residues. The germline gives CDR1 MRHNA, CDR2 SNTAGT. The V and J ends lost 3 bases and 2 bases, in that order; junction bases with no gene match: 1.

CDR3 DNA sequence: TGTGCCAGCAGTTTACCGGGACTAGCGGGAAGCACAGATACGCAGTATTTT. It codes for CASSLPGLAGSTDTQYF. The V call is TRBV28, the J call TRBJ2-3; 13 positions agree with TRBD2. With 2 bases clipped from V and 0 bases from J, the junction kept 2 bases outside the gene matches. This CDR3 contains 17 residues. CDR1 is MDHEN, CDR2 SYDVKM, per germline.

V gene TRBV9 combines with J gene TRBJ1-3, with TRBD1 as a possible D gene (5 bases). Germline values: CDR1 SGDLS, CDR2 YYNGEE. This CDR3 spans 19 amino acids. V was clipped by 3 bases and J by 3 bases, with 25 bases between them. The CDR3 region has the DNA TGTGCCAGCAGCGACCGTGACCAAAACCGAGGACAAATTGGAAACACCATATATTTT. Translation gives CASSDRDQNRGQIGNTIYF.

The V call is TRBV9, the J call TRBJ2-1; D might be TRBD1 (5 bases). The CDR3 contains 14 residues. V was pared by 0 bases and J by 8 bases, with 12 bases between. The V gene's germline CDR1 is SGDLS and CDR2 YYNGEE. CDR3 sequence (DNA): TGTGCCAGCAGCGTAGAGGTTGGGGCGGATGAGCAGTTCTTC. Its protein is CASSVEVGADEQFF. Combining the CDR3 with reference TRBV9 and TRBJ2-1 gives the whole variable domain DSGVTQTPKHLITATGQRVTLRCSPRSGDLSVYWYQQSLDQGLQFLIQYYNGEERAKGNILERFSAQQFPDLHSELNLSSLELGDSALYFCASSVEVGADEQFFGPGTRLTVL.

This rearrangement joins TRBV15 to TRBJ2-7; maybe TRBD2 (6 bases). Per germline, CDR1 LNHNV and CDR2 YYDKDF (reference sequence). V lost 5 bases to trimming and J lost 0 bases, with 14 bases between them. CDR3 length: 15 residues. The CDR3 sequence is CATSSRRGSSYEQYF. The CDR3 DNA follows: TGTGCCACCAGCTCCCGTCGGGGGAGCTCCTACGAGCAGTACTTC.